Presented here are 7 T cell receptor beta chains from one specimen sequenced in a study of T cell responses to AZD1222 COVID-19 vaccine. The repertoire was sequenced with immunoSEQ multiplex PCR; TCRdb's copy has only in-frame clones and lacks some. The repertoire holds fewer than 300,000 clones, with approximately 95% as singletons. This specimen consisted of peripheral blood, obtained on day 0 of AZD1222 vaccination. These TCRs come from an adult in good health.

In this sample, this clone turned up once. The rearrangement uses TRBV5-1 and TRBJ2-6; D is unclear. Trimming took off 0 bases at V and 2 bases at J, with 6 bases between the two ends. The CDR3 runs 15 residues. Germline CDR1 reads SGHRS; CDR2 reads YFSETQ. CDR3 sequence reads: CASSLAEAGANVLTF. The CDR3 region has the DNA TGCGCCAGCAGCTTGGCCGAGGCTGGGGCCAACGTCCTGACTTTC.

The chain has TRBV4-2 and TRBJ2-2, with D hard to call. Trimming took off 0 bases at V and 4 bases at J, with 9 bases between the two ends. Germline V gene data show CDR1 as LGHNA and CDR2 as YNFKEQ. This CDR3 comprises 15 residues. CDR3 protein: CASSQDAVSTGELFF. The CDR3 region has the DNA TGTGCCAGCAGCCAAGATGCAGTATCCACCGGGGAGCTGTTTTTT.

The genes are TRBV30 and TRBJ1-1, with 9 bases that match TRBD1. This CDR3 spans 13 amino acids. The germline CDR1 and CDR2 sequences are GTSNPN and SVGIG (reference sequence). V trimming: 4 bases; J trimming: 4 bases; junction bases outside the gene matches: 4. The chain's CDR3 is CAWKGTGSTEAFF. The CDR3 nucleotides read TGTGCCTGGAAAGGGACAGGGAGCACTGAAGCTTTCTTT.

The chain joins TRBV5-1 to TRBJ2-3; 10 bases are a match to TRBD2. CDR1 SGHRS and CDR2 YFSETQ come from the germline V gene. Trimming at V came to 0 bases and at J to 2 bases, leaving 6 bases not matched to a gene. This CDR3 spans 17 amino acids. The CDR3 DNA is TGCGCCAGCAGCTTGGAGCTAGCGGGGGTTAACACAGATACGCAGTATTTT. This gives the protein CASSLELAGVNTDTQYF.

This chain connects TRBV2 to TRBJ2-1; D may be TRBD2 (6 bases). Trimming took 0 bases from V and 9 from J, leaving 21 bases between them. CDR1 is SNHLY and CDR2 is FYNNEI in the germline V gene. There are 17 residues in the CDR3. CDR3 nucleotide sequence: TGTGCCAGCAGTGAAGCGCTTCGAAGTAGCGGTGGGAGTGAGCAGTTCTTC. Its translation: CASSEALRSSGGSEQFF.

The rearrangement links TRBV6-5 to TRBJ1-5; tentatively, D is TRBD1 (5 bases). The CDR3 covers 13 residues. CDR1 and CDR2 (germline): MNHEY, SVGAGI. V lost 11 bases to trimming and J lost 2 bases, with 13 bases between them. The CDR3 DNA is TGTGCCCTCGGCTGGGGGGGCAATCAGCCCCAGCATTTT. Translating gives CALGWGGNQPQHF.

This sequence joins TRBV5-5 and TRBJ1-1, with D possibly TRBD1 on 5 matching bases. CDR3 length: 14 residues. With 9 bases removed from V and 2 bases from J, the gap between germline ends came to 17 bases. Germline V gene data show CDR1 as SGHKS and CDR2 as YYEKEE (reference sequence). The CDR3 is CATTLGESNTEAFF. The CDR3 bases are TGTGCCACTACCCTGGGGGAGTCTAACACTGAAGCTTTCTTT.